A single sample is the source of the 7 T cell receptor beta chains below, sequenced in a study of blood T cell repertoires in COVID-19. Here immunoSEQ multiplex PCR was the method, and the copy in TCRdb shows in-frame clones only, minus some. Of around 220,000 clones listed, about nine tenths are singletons. Sample: PBMCs or T cells enriched from blood (not recorded which). The receptors originated from a woman in her late teens or twenties who had recovered from COVID-19.

The V and J genes are TRBV7-9 and TRBJ1-4; 10 nucleotides match TRBD1. Per the germline V gene, CDR1 is SEHNR and CDR2 is FQNEAQ (reference sequence). V was clipped by 0 bases and J by 8 bases; unmatched bases: 0. The CDR3 has 14 residues. CDR3 DNA sequence: TGTGCCAGCAGCTTAGCGGGACAGGGGGAAAAACTGTTTTTT. Translating gives CASSLAGQGEKLFF.

V usage is TRBV10-3 and J usage is TRBJ1-2, with 8 bases fitting TRBD1. V was clipped by 5 bases and J by 8 bases; unmatched bases: 7. The CDR3 is 13 residues long. Germline assignment: CDR1 ENHRY and CDR2 SYGVKD. DNA of the CDR3: TGTGCCATCAGTTCTCAGGGGGCGGGAGGCTACACCTTC. Its translation: CAISSQGAGGYTF.

A single count supports this clone. The CDR3 nucleotides read TGTGCCAGCAGCTTCGGGAATATGGGAGGCCAAAGTTCACCCCTCCACTTT. The encoded protein is CASSFGNMGGQSSPLHF. The chain carries TRBV5-6 and TRBJ1-6; D remains unclear. The CDR3 contains 17 residues. Trimming cost V 2 bases and J 9 bases, with 21 bases left between them. Germline V gene data show CDR1 as SGHDT and CDR2 as YYEEEE.

This rearrangement joins TRBV2 to TRBJ1-5; D gene uncertain. Germline V gives CDR1 SNHLY, CDR2 FYNNEI. V shed 6 bases and J shed 4 bases, with 19 bases lying between them. The CDR3 contains 16 residues. The CDR3 coding sequence is TGTGCCAGCAGAACAGCCGGAAGCACGGGGAATCAGCCCCAGCATTTT. Its protein is CASRTAGSTGNQPQHF.

The chain couples TRBV14 to TRBJ1-3, with D possibly being TRBD1 (5 bases). V dropped 6 bases and J dropped 0 bases, with 18 bases sitting between them. Germline lookup yields CDR1 SGHDN and CDR2 FVKESK. This CDR3 contains 17 residues. CDR3 nucleotide sequence: TGTGCCAGCAGGCCCTTTAGCGGGACGAGCTCTGGAAACACCATATATTTT. As protein: CASRPFSGTSSGNTIYF. The full variable domain, with the rest looked up from reference TRBV14 and TRBJ1-3, is EAGVTQFPSHSVIEKGQTVTLRCDPISGHDNLYWYRRVMGKEIKFLLHFVKESKQDESGMPNNRFLAERTGGTYSTLKVQPAELEDSGVYFCASRPFSGTSSGNTIYFGEGSWLTVV.

This rearrangement joins TRBV7-2 to TRBJ1-2; D is unclear. With 2 bases removed from V and 0 bases from J, the gap between germline ends came to 10 bases. CDR3 size: 15 residues. CDR1 and CDR2 from the germline V gene are SGHTA and FQGNSA. This CDR3 reads CASSLLSTANYGYTF. The CDR3 region has the DNA TGTGCCAGCAGCTTATTGTCCACAGCTAACTATGGCTACACCTTC.

This sequence joins TRBV24-1 and TRBJ1-1; possible D gene TRBD1, 6 bases. Trimming left V 6 bases short and J 8 bases short, with 9 bases between. The CDR3 length is 11 residues. In germline, CDR1 is KGHDR, CDR2 SFDVKD. Written as DNA, the CDR3 is TGTGCCACCAGTCAGGGGTACGAAGCTTTCTTT. Its translation is CATSQGYEAFF.